Here is one TCR beta chain with its context. The target antigen is unknown. This sample was taken from a study of human T cells and chemical hapten exposure. Broader study findings: Compared with pre-sensitization or healthy control sets, expanded TCRs clustered more.

Stated time point: patch test 2, 6 weeks after DPC sensitization. Treatment here: therapeutic diphenylcyclopropenone sensitization with weekly scalp DPC. TCRdb fed the RACE reads into MiXCR, producing one record per CDR3 protein. The sample comprises fewer than 100,000 distinct CDR3 sequences, roughly 11% of which are singletons, and 1.5% to 2% rests with the top ten. CDR3 length: 12 amino acids. The trim removed 7 bases at V and 0 bases at J, leaving 1 base unmatched. In germline, CDR1 is SQVTM, CDR2 ANQGSEA. This TCR was sampled from a man aged 18-30 years with alopecia areata. Some clones in this sample may be carry-over from other donors' samples. The starting material was whole blood, obtained in connection with sensitization to the hapten diphenylcyclopropenone (DPC). V usage is TRBV29-1 and J usage is TRBJ2-7, with 9 bases aligning to TRBD1. The CDR3 nucleotides read TGCAGCGGGACAGGGGACTCCTACGAGCAGTACTTC. Protein product: CSGTGDSYEQYF.